The 21 T cell receptor beta chains reported below all come from one sample, sequenced in a study of T cell responses to AZD1222 COVID-19 vaccine. The protocol was immunoSEQ multiplex PCR, while the TCRdb copy is restricted to in-frame clones and leaves out a portion. This table has around 120,000 clones, roughly 88% appearing once. This specimen consisted of peripheral blood, obtained on day 0 of AZD1222 vaccination. These receptors all come from an adult in good health.

The chain is built from TRBV10-3 and TRBJ1-5; D unresolved. The CDR3 runs to 14 residues. Germline assignment: CDR1 ENHRY and CDR2 SYGVKD. V lost 4 bases, J lost 0 bases, and 7 bases lay in between. Written as DNA, the CDR3 is TGTGCCATCAGTGTGTCAGATAGCAATCAGCCCCAGCATTTT. Translation gives CAISVSDSNQPQHF.

The gene calls are TRBV9 and TRBJ1-3; D perhaps matches TRBD1 (5 bases). Germline lookup yields CDR1 SGDLS and CDR2 YYNGEE. The CDR3 runs to 15 residues. Trimming stripped 0 bases from V and 2 bases from J, with 9 bases between. The CDR3 is CASSVAQGAGNTIYF. The CDR3 bases are TGTGCCAGCAGCGTAGCTCAGGGTGCTGGAAACACCATATATTTT.

The chain carries TRBV5-1 and TRBJ1-1, with D perhaps TRBD1 (5 bases). CDR3 length: 15 amino acids. Germline V gene data show CDR1 as SGHRS and CDR2 as YFSETQ. V dropped 0 bases and J dropped 4 bases, with 13 bases sitting between them. In nucleotides, the CDR3 is TGCGCCAGCAGCTTGGGCAGGGAAGGCAGCACTGAAGCTTTCTTT. It translates to CASSLGREGSTEAFF. Variable domain in full (rest from reference TRBV5-1 and TRBJ1-1): KAGVTQTPRYLIKTRGQQVTLSCSPISGHRSVSWYQQTPGQGLQFLFEYFSETQRNKGNFPGRFSGRQFSNSRSEMNVSTLELGDSALYLCASSLGREGSTEAFFGQGTRLTVV.

The V and J genes are TRBV28 and TRBJ2-5; 10 bases map to TRBD2. Trimming at V came to 4 bases and at J to 5 bases, leaving 4 bases not matched to a gene. The CDR3 has 14 residues. Germline V CDR1 and CDR2: MDHEN, SYDVKM. CDR3 residues: CASSSPGLAETQYF. The CDR3 bases are TGTGCCAGCAGTTCGCCGGGACTAGCGGAGACCCAGTACTTC.

The chain combines TRBV7-2 with TRBJ2-7; 7 bases are shared with TRBD2. Germline V CDR1 and CDR2: SGHTA, FQGNSA. This CDR3 contains 14 residues. Trimming at V came to 3 bases and at J to 6 bases, leaving 8 bases not matched to a gene. CDR3 amino acids: CASSFRTSLGEQYF. The CDR3 region has the DNA TGTGCCAGCAGCTTCCGGACTAGTTTGGGCGAGCAGTACTTC.

The rearrangement uses TRBV5-6 and TRBJ2-7, with TRBD2 matching 7 bases. CDR1 is SGHDT and CDR2 is YYEEEE in the germline V gene. V shed 4 bases, J shed 5 bases, and the junction held 15 bases outside the gene matches. The CDR3 has 16 amino acids. The CDR3: CASSNLKRGDLDEQYF. As DNA, the CDR3 is TGTGCCAGCAGCAATCTCAAGCGGGGTGACCTAGACGAGCAGTACTTC.

The gene calls are TRBV14 and TRBJ1-6; 7 bases agree with TRBD1. This CDR3 spans 14 amino acids. CDR1 and CDR2 from the germline V gene are SGHDN and FVKESK. After removal of 0 bases from V and 9 bases from J, the junction contained 2 bases not matched to a gene. DNA for the CDR3: TGTGCCAGCAGCCAAGAGACAGGGTCTTCACCCCTCCACTTT. It codes for CASSQETGSSPLHF.

The rearrangement joins TRBV20-1 to TRBJ2-4; D possibly corresponds to TRBD2 (6 bases). The CDR3 runs to 15 residues. Looked up from germline, CDR1 is DFQATT and CDR2 is SNEGSKA (reference sequence). V gave up 3 bases and J gave up 7 bases, with 19 bases separating them. The CDR3 DNA follows: TGCAGTGCTAGTGGGGGGATGGGAGGAGAGAACATTCAGTACTTC. It translates to CSASGGMGGENIQYF.

The J gene is TRBJ2-1, the V gene TRBV25-1, with 8 bases identical to TRBD2. CDR3 length: 13 residues. After removal of 3 bases from V and 8 bases from J, the junction contained 3 bases not matched to a gene. The germline V gene encodes CDR1 MGHDK and CDR2 SYGVNS. The CDR3 nucleotides are TGTGCCAGCAGTGACGGGGGGGTGGATGAGCAGTTCTTC. Translation: CASSDGGVDEQFF.

This sequence joins TRBV5-8 and TRBJ2-5, with a possible D match to TRBD2 (7 bases). The CDR3 consists of 16 residues. V was cut by 1 base and J by 1 base, with 14 bases left in between. From germline, CDR1 is SGHTS and CDR2 YDEGEE. The CDR3 sequence is CASSLRGGGSQETQYF. The CDR3 DNA sequence: TGTGCCAGCAGCTTGCGAGGGGGGGGTTCCCAAGAGACCCAGTACTTC. The whole variable domain, filled in from reference TRBV5-8 and TRBJ2-5, reads EAGVTQSPTHLIKTRGQQATLRCSPISGHTSVYWYQQALGLGLQFLLWYDEGEERNRGNFPPRFSGRQFPNYSSELNVNALELEDSALYLCASSLRGGGSQETQYFGPGTRLLVL.

The chain combines TRBV7-9 with TRBJ1-2; D gene unclear. Germline assignment: CDR1 SEHNR and CDR2 FQNEAQ (reference sequence). The CDR3 length is 13 residues. V lost 5 bases to trimming and J lost 1 base, with 8 bases between them. CDR3 region: CASSLTVNYGYTF. The CDR3 nucleotides read TGTGCCAGCAGCCTGACGGTTAACTATGGCTACACCTTC.

This clone has a handful of counts. The chain links TRBV27 to TRBJ2-7, with 10 bases lining up with TRBD1. Germline V gene sequence: CDR1 MNHEY, CDR2 SMNVEV (reference sequence). The junction had 5 bases not matched to a gene; V was cut back by 3 bases and J by 6 bases. The CDR3 covers 14 residues. The CDR3 sequence is CASSFMDRGSEQYF. The CDR3 DNA reads as TGTGCCAGCAGTTTTATGGACAGGGGGTCCGAGCAGTACTTC.

This clone occurred once. V gene TRBV3-1 (or the pseudogene TRBV3-2) combines with J gene TRBJ2-1; D is ambiguous. The CDR3 spans 14 residues. Trimming removed 3 bases at V and 5 bases at J, with 11 bases between. Looked up from germline, CDR1 is LGHDT and CDR2 is YNNKEL (reference sequence). The CDR3 protein is CASSQRTTHNEQFF. CDR3 nucleotides: TGTGCCAGCAGCCAGAGGACGACCCACAATGAGCAGTTCTTC.

The V call is TRBV19, the J call TRBJ1-1, with D possibly being TRBD1 (6 bases). This CDR3 is built from 18 residues. V was clipped by 3 bases and J by 0 bases, with 20 bases between them. Germline V CDR1 and CDR2: LNHDA, SQIVND (reference sequence). The CDR3 bases are TGTGCCAGTAGTATTGAGCGGGGGGCAGCTAACCTGAACACTGAAGCTTTCTTT. Amino acids: CASSIERGAANLNTEAFF.

The chain combines TRBV28 with TRBJ1-2, with D maybe TRBD1 (5 bases). This CDR3 has 15 amino acids. V dropped 4 bases and J dropped 2 bases, with 14 bases sitting between them. Germline loops: CDR1 MDHEN, CDR2 SYDVKM. The CDR3 loop reads CASSYPSGTNYGYTF. CDR3 coding DNA: TGTGCCAGCAGTTACCCCTCAGGGACGAACTATGGCTACACCTTC.

The chain carries TRBV18 and TRBJ1-2; perhaps TRBD1 as D (5 bases). The V and J ends lost 3 bases and 0 bases respectively, with 17 bases between them. Germline V gene data show CDR1 as KGHSH and CDR2 as LQKENI. The CDR3 runs to 17 residues. The CDR3 reads CASSPTAGGHANYGYTF. The CDR3 DNA follows: TGTGCCAGCTCACCTACCGCCGGGGGTCATGCTAACTATGGCTACACCTTC.

This clone was seen only once. The V gene is TRBV19, the J gene TRBJ1-2, with 7 bases matching TRBD1. There are 13 residues in the CDR3. CDR1 is LNHDA and CDR2 is SQIVND in the germline V gene (reference sequence). The ends lost 5 bases at V and 8 bases at J; junction bases unmatched: 8. DNA for the CDR3: TGTGCCAGTAGTTCCACAGGGGATGGAGGCTACACCTTC. Its translation: CASSSTGDGGYTF.

This chain links TRBV12-3 or TRBV12-4 with TRBJ1-6; D is ambiguous. The CDR3 is 13 amino acids. V shed 5 bases and J shed 9 bases, with 11 bases lying between them. This CDR3 reads CASSPSVRSPLHF. DNA of the CDR3: TGTGCCAGCAGTCCCTCCGTACGTTCACCCCTCCACTTT.

This sequence joins TRBV6-6 and TRBJ2-7, with D possibly called TRBD1 or TRBD2 (5 bases each). This CDR3 spans 15 amino acids. CDR1 MNHNY and CDR2 SVGAGI come from the germline V gene (reference sequence). V shed 5 bases and J shed 1 base, with 15 bases lying between them. The CDR3 region has the DNA TGTGCCAGCAGTCCGAACGGGACGAAGTCCTACGAGCAGTACTTC. Its translation is CASSPNGTKSYEQYF.

The V gene is TRBV7-9, the J gene TRBJ2-7, with D possibly being TRBD2 (6 bases). V shed 4 bases and J shed 3 bases, with 10 bases lying between them. The CDR3 has 13 amino acids. Germline CDR1 is SEHNR and CDR2 is FQNEAQ (reference sequence). CDR3 sequence: CASSSRDGYEQYF. The CDR3 nucleotides read TGTGCCAGCAGCTCGCGGGACGGCTACGAGCAGTACTTC.

The rearrangement links TRBV19 to TRBJ1-1; D is unresolved. Germline loops: CDR1 LNHDA, CDR2 SQIVND (reference sequence). CDR3 length equals 16 residues. Trimming cost V 5 bases and J 0 bases, with 16 bases left between them. The CDR3 bases are TGTGCCAGTAGTCCCACCGGGCTGACTGTGAACACTGAAGCTTTCTTT. Its protein product is CASSPTGLTVNTEAFF.